This TCR beta chain came from a study of tumor-infiltrating lymphocytes in localized non-small cell lung cancer. General study points: Compared with uninvolved lung, tumors showed higher T cell infiltration by TCRbeta sequencing. IM1 and IM2 tumors showed no difference in T-cell fraction.

Germline values: CDR1 SGHVS, CDR2 FQNEAQ. The length of the CDR3 is 13 residues. V gave up 3 bases and J gave up 0 bases, with 6 bases separating them. TCRdb's table, derived via immunoSEQ multiplex PCR, lists solely in-frame clones and lacks some. This table holds fewer than 20,000 clones, roughly 80% found once. Concerning this clone itself: The antigen is unknown.

This receptor was identified in a human donor with non-small cell lung cancer. The chain has TRBV7-8 and TRBJ2-7; D not certain. Sequencing was carried out using lung tumor tissue. The CDR3 spells CASSFESSYEQYF. The CDR3 coding sequence is TGTGCCAGCAGCTTTGAGAGCTCCTACGAGCAGTACTTC. The complete variable domain, with remaining parts taken from reference TRBV7-8 and TRBJ2-7, reads GAGVSQSPRYKVAKRGQDVALRCDPISGHVSLFWYQQALGQGPEFLTYFQNEAQLDKSGLPSDRFFAERPEGSVSTLKIQRTQQEDSAVYLCASSFESSYEQYFGPGTRLTVT.